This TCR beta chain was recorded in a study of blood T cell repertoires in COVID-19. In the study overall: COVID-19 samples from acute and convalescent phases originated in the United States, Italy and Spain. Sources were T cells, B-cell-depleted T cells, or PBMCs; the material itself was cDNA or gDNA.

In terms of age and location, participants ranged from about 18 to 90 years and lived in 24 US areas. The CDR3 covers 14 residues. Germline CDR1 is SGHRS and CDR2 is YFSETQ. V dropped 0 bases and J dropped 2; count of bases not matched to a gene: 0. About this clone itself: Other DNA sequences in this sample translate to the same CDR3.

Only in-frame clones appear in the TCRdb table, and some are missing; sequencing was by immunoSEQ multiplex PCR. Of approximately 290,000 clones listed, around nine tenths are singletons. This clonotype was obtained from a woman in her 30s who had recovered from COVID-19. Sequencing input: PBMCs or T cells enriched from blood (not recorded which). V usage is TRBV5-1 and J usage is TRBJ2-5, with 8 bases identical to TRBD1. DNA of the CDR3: TGCGCCAGCAGCTTGGACAGGGGGCAAGAGACCCAGTACTTC. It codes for CASSLDRGQETQYF.